Sequencing of this TCR beta chain was carried out in a study of shared clonotypes between healthy human individuals. Germline V gene sequence: CDR1 KGHSH, CDR2 LQKENI. Trimming took 6 bases from V and 1 from J, leaving 16 bases between them. The CDR3 extends over 15 amino acids. Notes on the study in general: The researchers took only blood, and tissue repertoires probably look different. Larger estimated richness was generally recorded for naive subsets relative to memory subsets.

TCRdb's table, derived via immunoSEQ multiplex PCR, lists solely in-frame clones and lacks some. The data hold millions of clones, with about 92% observed a single time. As regards this clone: Its target is not known.

The rearrangement links TRBV18 to TRBJ2-7; the D call may be TRBD1 or TRBD2 (7 bases each). The sequenced sample consisted of naive CD4+ T cells sorted from blood. Subset denoted: CD45RA+ positively selected. The sequence was collected from a man aged 18 to 30 in good health. CDR3 sequence reads: CASSQRQGGSYEQYF. Written as DNA, the CDR3 is TGTGCCAGCTCGCAAAGACAGGGAGGGTCCTACGAGCAGTACTTC.